Sequencing of this T cell receptor beta chain was carried out in a study of neurological immune-mediated disorders. Overall study results and limits: It was the repertoires of 18 of 34 multiple sclerosis patients that phylogenetic grouping placed in one related-CDR3 cluster, which is a possible signature.

TCRdb re-derived calls from the 5' RACE reads in MiXCR, one entry per CDR3 protein. Of about 40,000 distinct CDR3 sequences in the sample, 2% to 2.5% are singletons; the top ten hold about 2.4%. The sample holds many counts of this clonotype. The target antigen is unknown. The V gene end was trimmed by 2 bases and the J gene end by 0 bases; junction bases not matched to a gene: 2. Germline CDR1 is SGHRS and CDR2 is YFSETQ. The CDR3 contains 15 residues. Sequencing used PBMCs. The TCR originated in a man between 50 and 59 years old with multiple sclerosis. The V call is TRBV5-1, the J call TRBJ1-3; 7 positions agree with TRBD1. The CDR3 region is CASSFRQGSGNTIYF. In DNA, the CDR3 is TGCGCCAGCAGCTTTCGACAGGGCTCTGGAAACACCATATATTTT. The variable domain in full, completed from reference TRBV5-1 and TRBJ1-3, reads KAGVTQTPRYLIKTRGQQVTLSCSPISGHRSVSWYQQTPGQGLQFLFEYFSETQRNKGNFPGRFSGRQFSNSRSEMNVSTLELGDSALYLCASSFRQGSGNTIYFGEGSWLTVV.